The entry below describes one TCR beta chain. This CDR3 has 14 amino acids. Germline V gene lookup returns CDR1 SNHLY and CDR2 FYNNEI. Trimming pared 6 bases from V and 3 bases from J, leaving 14 bases between. Time point here: patch test 3, about 24 weeks after DPC sensitization. The treatment denotes: therapeutic diphenylcyclopropenone sensitization with weekly scalp DPC. Participating donors were patients with alopecia, aged 18 to 70 years, considered appropriate candidates for DPC. For the library, individual cDNA molecules each received unique molecular identifiers. TCRdb re-derived calls from the RACE reads in MiXCR, one entry per CDR3 protein. The profile shows roughly 130,000 distinct CDR3 sequences, over 9% of them singletons. This entry comes from a study of human T cells and chemical hapten exposure. Study details: A roughly 2 cm by roughly 2 cm inner upper arm patch received 2% DPC for sensitization.

This specimen consisted of whole blood, obtained in connection with sensitization to the hapten diphenylcyclopropenone (DPC). J is TRBJ1-2 and V is TRBV2; TRBD1 is a possible D gene (6 bases). This TCR was sampled from a woman aged 50 to 60 with alopecia areata. Some clones in this sample may be carry-over from other donors' samples. The CDR3 sequence: CASRQGSQDYGYTF. DNA for the CDR3: TGTGCCAGCAGACAGGGATCACAGGACTATGGCTACACCTTC.